This T cell receptor (beta chain) was obtained from a study of blood T cell repertoires in COVID-19. Clones were sequenced by immunoSEQ multiplex PCR, and TCRdb holds only the in-frame ones, with some missing. The table has roughly 350,000 clones, approximately 91% seen once; the top ten hold 7.3%. Between the trimmed V and J ends, which lost 10 bases and 4 bases, there was a span of 13 bases. Germline V CDR1 and CDR2: SNHLY, FYNNEI. The CDR3 is 12 amino acids. The rearrangement joins TRBV2 to TRBJ1-1, with D unclear. The sequenced material came from peripheral blood. The receptor's source is a woman between 70 and 85 years old with COVID-19, enrolled during active disease. CDR3 in amino acids: CANLRRGTEAFF. The CDR3 DNA reads TGTGCCAACCTAAGGCGGGGCACTGAAGCTTTCTTT. The full variable domain, rest sourced from reference TRBV2 and TRBJ1-1, is EPEVTQTPSHQVTQMGQEVILRCVPISNHLYFYWYRQILGQKVEFLVSFYNNEISEKSEIFDDQFSVERPDGSNFTLKIRSTKLEDSAMYFCANLRRGTEAFFGQGTRLTVV.